A single sample gave rise to the 7 T cell receptor beta chains below, sequenced in a study of CD8+ T cells in alopecia areata. Sequencing used cDNA as its template, made by extracting RNA and reverse transcribing it. The data were produced by immunoSEQ multiplex PCR, yet TCRdb's version contains in-frame clones alone and is incomplete. This repertoire shows around 210,000 clones, 50% to 75% found once; its top ten account for roughly 4.2%. Indicated treatment: oral pan-JAK inhibitor, 5-10 mg twice daily. The sequences come from CD4+ T cells sorted from blood, collected at week 4, from a patient treated with tofacitinib. The receptors derive from a human donor with alopecia areata.

This clone was observed a few times. The genes are TRBV30 and TRBJ2-5, with D tentatively TRBD1 or TRBD2 (6 bases each). CDR1 is GTSNPN and CDR2 is SVGIG in the germline V gene (reference sequence). The CDR3 has 13 residues. Trimming removed 2 bases from V and 4 bases from J, with 11 bases in between. Here the CDR3 reads CAWSKGGGETQYF. The DNA for the CDR3 is TGTGCCTGGAGTAAGGGGGGAGGAGAGACCCAGTACTTC.

In its sample, this clone was seen a few times. V gene TRBV10-3 combines with J gene TRBJ1-5; D perhaps matches TRBD1 (5 bases). Germline V gene sequence: CDR1 ENHRY, CDR2 SYGVKD. The V end was cut by 0 bases, the J end by 7 bases, with 10 bases between. CDR3 size: 14 residues. DNA for the CDR3: TGTGCCATCAGTGAGTCGGCAGGGCAACAGCCCCAGCATTTT. It translates to CAISESAGQQPQHF.

This clone was found once. This chain uses TRBV6-1 with TRBJ1-1, with TRBD1 matching over 7 bases. Germline lookup yields CDR1 MNHNS and CDR2 SASEGT. With V trimmed by 6 bases and J by 1 base, 5 bases remained unmatched. The CDR3 totals 14 residues. CDR3 amino acids: CASRAGTANTEAFF. CDR3 DNA: TGTGCCAGCAGAGCCGGGACAGCGAACACTGAAGCTTTCTTT.

Only a few counts were recorded for this clone. CDR3 sequence (DNA): TGCAGCGTTGATGACATTATGAACACTGAAGCTTTCTTT. This gives the protein CSVDDIMNTEAFF. This rearrangement joins TRBV29-1 to TRBJ1-1; no clear D. Germline V CDR1 and CDR2: SQVTM, ANQGSEA. This CDR3 is 13 amino acids long. V was shortened by 3 bases and J by 0 bases, with 8 bases between the two germline ends.

The chain uses TRBV10-2 and TRBJ2-5; 7 bases match TRBD2. J was trimmed by 7 bases and V by 7 bases; bases with no gene match: 12. This CDR3 contains 14 residues. Germline assignment: CDR1 WSHSY and CDR2 SAAADI. CDR3 sequence: CASTLAGPRGTQYF. DNA for the CDR3: TGCGCCAGCACCTTAGCGGGCCCAAGGGGGACCCAGTACTTC.

Concerning this clone itself: The junction departs from the called germline gene at one end, perhaps through a read error. The chain is built from TRBV7-7 and TRBJ2-5, with D possibly TRBD1 on 6 matching bases. Germline values: CDR1 SSHAT, CDR2 FNYEAQ (reference sequence). The CDR3 consists of 15 residues. CDR3 in amino acids: CASSLGQGYGETQYF. The CDR3 region has the DNA TGTGCTAGCAGCTTAGGGCAGGGGTATGGGGAGACCCAGTACTTC. Complete variable domain (other parts from reference TRBV7-7 and TRBJ2-5): GAGVSQSPRYKVTKRGQDVTLRCDPISSHATLYWYQQALGQGPEFLTYFNYEAQPDKSGLPSDRFSAERPEGSISTLTIQRTEQRDSAMYRCASSLGQGYGETQYFGPGTRLLVL.

The chain links TRBV19 to TRBJ1-1; D gene ambiguous. Trimming took 3 bases from V and 2 from J, leaving 7 bases between them. The V gene's germline CDR1 is LNHDA and CDR2 SQIVND (reference sequence). The CDR3 length is 13 residues. CDR3 coding DNA: TGTGCCAGTAGTATGGAGAGAAACACTGAAGCTTTCTTT. Translation: CASSMERNTEAFF. The entire variable domain, with the rest obtained from reference TRBV19 and TRBJ1-1, is as follows: DGGITQSPKYLFRKEGQNVTLSCEQNLNHDAMYWYRQDPGQGLRLIYYSQIVNDFQKGDIAEGYSVSREKKESFPLTVTSAQKNPTAFYLCASSMERNTEAFFGQGTRLTVV.